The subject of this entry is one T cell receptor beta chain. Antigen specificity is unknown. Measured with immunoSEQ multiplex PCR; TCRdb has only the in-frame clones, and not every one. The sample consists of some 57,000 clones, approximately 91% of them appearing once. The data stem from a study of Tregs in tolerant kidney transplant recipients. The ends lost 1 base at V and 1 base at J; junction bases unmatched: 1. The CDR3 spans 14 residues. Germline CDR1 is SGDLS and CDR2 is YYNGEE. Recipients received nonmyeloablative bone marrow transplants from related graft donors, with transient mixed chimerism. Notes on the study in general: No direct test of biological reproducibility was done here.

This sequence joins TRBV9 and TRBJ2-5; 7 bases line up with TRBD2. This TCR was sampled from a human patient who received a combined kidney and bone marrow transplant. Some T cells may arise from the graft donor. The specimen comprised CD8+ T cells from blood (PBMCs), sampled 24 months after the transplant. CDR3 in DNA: TGTGCCAGCAGCGTATGGGGGGGCCAAGAGACCCAGTACTTC. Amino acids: CASSVWGGQETQYF.